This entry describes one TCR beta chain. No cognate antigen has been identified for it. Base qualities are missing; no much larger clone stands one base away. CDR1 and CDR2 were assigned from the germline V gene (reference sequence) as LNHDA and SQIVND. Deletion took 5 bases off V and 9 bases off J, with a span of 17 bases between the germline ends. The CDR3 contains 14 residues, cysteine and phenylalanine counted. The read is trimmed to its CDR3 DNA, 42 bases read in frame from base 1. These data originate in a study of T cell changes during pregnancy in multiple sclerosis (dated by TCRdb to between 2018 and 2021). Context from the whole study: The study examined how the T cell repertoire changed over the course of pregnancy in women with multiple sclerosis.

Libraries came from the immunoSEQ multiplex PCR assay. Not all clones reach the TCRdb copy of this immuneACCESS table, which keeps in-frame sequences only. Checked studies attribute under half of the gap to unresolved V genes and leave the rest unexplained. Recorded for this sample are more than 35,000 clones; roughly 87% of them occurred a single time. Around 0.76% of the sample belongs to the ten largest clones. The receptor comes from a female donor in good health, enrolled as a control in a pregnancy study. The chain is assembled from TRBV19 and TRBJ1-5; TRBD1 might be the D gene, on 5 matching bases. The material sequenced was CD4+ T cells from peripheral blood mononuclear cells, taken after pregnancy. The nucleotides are TGTGCCAGTAGTCTAGGGCAGGGCCCCACGCCCCAGCATTTT. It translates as CASSLGQGPTPQHF.